This T cell receptor beta chain was captured by sequencing in a study of T cells after posttransplantation cyclophosphamide. Cyclophosphamide on days +3 and +4 followed busulfan-fludarabine conditioning and a marrow graft. In regard to this clone: Its antigen is not known.

Notes on the study in general: Donor CD8+ memory clones often dominated recipient blood repertoires at later times. Blood and skin or GI T cell repertoires showed limited TRB overlap. TRB clonality was highly associated with recipient CMV seropositivity and reactivation.

Trimming took off 3 bases at V and 6 bases at J, with 8 bases between the two ends. CDR1 is SEHNR and CDR2 is FQNEAQ in the germline V gene (reference sequence). CDR3 length: 13 amino acids. Profiled with immunoSEQ multiplex PCR; TCRdb holds only in-frame clones, not every one. The table has 20,000 or so clones, 85% to 90% seen once. This rearrangement joins TRBV7-9 to TRBJ1-4; D is ambiguous. The specimen was PBMCs, collected after allogeneic stem cell transplant with posttransplant cyclophosphamide. This TCR was sampled from a female patient younger than 45 who received an allogeneic stem cell transplant from an unrelated donor, was CMV-positive, and had no GVHD. Some of the T cells may derive from the graft donor. The CDR3 region has the DNA TGTGCCAGCAGCTTGCCGACTCATGAAAAACTGTTTTTT. It is translated as CASSLPTHEKLFF.